These 4 T cell receptor beta chains came from one sample sequenced in a study of T cell clonotyping in hematopoietic cell transplantation (dated by TCRdb to the early 2020s). Receptors were amplified or captured by the immunoSEQ multiplex PCR assay. As stored in TCRdb, this immuneACCESS dataset retains in-frame rearrangements with V and J assigned. A fraction of the clones does not appear; measured against another copy, unresolved V genes explain less than half of the discrepancy, and the remainder lacks a known reason. Within this sample are 15,000 or so clones, with roughly 90% of them counted one time only. The ten largest clones add up to around 2.5% of the sample. The sequenced sample consisted of peripheral blood mononuclear cells. These receptors were taken from a man in his fifties or sixties in good health. Some clones in this sample may be carry-over from other donors' samples.

This clone has only one observation. J is TRBJ1-2 and V is TRBV7-2; D ambiguous. From germline, CDR1 is SGHTA and CDR2 FQGNSA. The CDR3 has 13 amino acids. V was trimmed by 8 bases and J by 2 bases, leaving 12 bases between them. The CDR3 DNA reads as TGTGCCAGCGGAAGTTGGGCCAACTATGGCTACACCTTC. As protein: CASGSWANYGYTF.

The V gene is TRBV5-4, the J gene TRBJ1-5; perhaps TRBD1 as D (6 bases). Trimming left V 0 bases short and J 3 bases short, with 10 bases between. Looked up from germline, CDR1 is SGHNT and CDR2 is YYREEE (reference sequence). The length of the CDR3 is 15 residues. The CDR3 nucleotides read TGTGCCAGCAGCTTGGGAGGGACAAACAATCAGCCCCAGCATTTT. Amino acid sequence: CASSLGGTNNQPQHF.

V is TRBV6-1 and J is TRBJ1-6; TRBD1 is a possible D gene (5 bases). Germline loops: CDR1 MNHNS, CDR2 SASEGT. The CDR3 loop spans 16 amino acids. V was clipped by 2 bases and J by 7 bases, with 15 bases between them. The CDR3 DNA reads as TGTGCCAGCAGTGAATTATTGGGGGTTGGGAATTCACCCCTCCACTTT. Translation: CASSELLGVGNSPLHF.

The genes are TRBV19 and TRBJ2-7; 7 bases are shared with TRBD2. The CDR3 totals 15 residues. J was trimmed by 6 bases and V by 3 bases; bases with no gene match: 11. Germline V gene lookup returns CDR1 LNHDA and CDR2 SQIVND (reference sequence). CDR3 bases: TGTGCCAGTAGTATGTCGCCTCGTGGGGAGGGCGAGCAGTACTTC. This sequence encodes CASSMSPRGEGEQYF.